The source of this TCR beta chain is a study of molecular identifiers for immune sequencing clone quantification. MiXCR, applied by TCRdb to the PCR reads, yields one record per CDR3 protein. The sample shows about 53,000 distinct CDR3 sequences, around 33% of them seen only once. Germline-derived CDR1 and CDR2 are KGHDR and SFDVKD. The CDR3 loop spans 16 amino acids. J gave up 4 bases and V 2 bases, and 6 bases lay outside the gene matches. The origin of this receptor is a human donor in good health. Some libraries in this study had Jurkat cell RNA spiked in. The rearrangement uses TRBV24-1 and TRBJ1-5, with 8 positions matching TRBD1. Material for sequencing was naive CD8+ T cells from blood, with Jurkat cell RNA spiked in. The subset: FACS-sorted CD8+CD4-CCR7+CD45RA+ naive T cells. CDR3 loop: CATSDSRNRGNQPQHF. DNA of the CDR3: TGTGCCACCAGTGATTCGCGGAACAGGGGGAATCAGCCCCAGCATTTT.